What follows are 29 T cell receptor beta chains derived from one specimen sequenced in a study of blood T cell repertoires in COVID-19. The repertoire was sequenced with immunoSEQ multiplex PCR; TCRdb's copy has only in-frame clones and lacks some. The table includes around 260,000 clones, 91% detected once. Sequencing used peripheral blood. The receptor source for this set is a person aged 18 to 35 with COVID-19, enrolled during active disease.

The gene calls are TRBV5-4 and TRBJ1-1, with TRBD1 matching over 7 bases. Germline V gene data show CDR1 as SGHNT and CDR2 as YYREEE (reference sequence). With 1 base clipped from V and 0 bases from J, the junction kept 6 bases outside the gene matches. The CDR3 is 16 amino acids. Written as DNA, the CDR3 is TGTGCCAGCAGCTTGCCGGGACAGTTAGTGAACACTGAAGCTTTCTTT. Protein: CASSLPGQLVNTEAFF.

This clone was observed a few times. The chain has TRBV4-3 and TRBJ2-7; 7 bases align to TRBD1. The V gene's germline CDR1 is LGHNA and CDR2 YSLEER. The CDR3 runs to 14 residues. After removal of 4 bases from V and 5 bases from J, the junction contained 8 bases not matched to a gene. The CDR3 loop reads CASSPRTGIDEQYF. In DNA form, the CDR3 reads TGCGCCAGCAGCCCGCGGACAGGCATAGACGAGCAGTACTTC.

The V and J genes are TRBV12-5 and TRBJ2-2, with 8 positions matching TRBD2. This CDR3 has 15 residues. V trimming: 6 bases; J trimming: 5 bases; junction bases outside the gene matches: 8. Germline CDR1 reads LGHNT; CDR2 reads FRNRAP. CDR3 nucleotide sequence: TGTGCTAGTGGGGTAAATAGCGGGAAGACCGGGGAGCTGTTTTTT. Protein product: CASGVNSGKTGELFF.

A single count supports this clone. The gene calls are TRBV27 and TRBJ2-1; possible D gene TRBD1, 5 bases. The V gene lost 6 bases and the J gene lost 0 bases, with 12 bases spanning the gap. Germline CDR1 is MNHEY and CDR2 is SMNVEV (reference sequence). The CDR3 runs to 15 residues. The chain's CDR3 is CASSSDTFSYNEQFF. CDR3 in DNA: TGTGCCAGCAGCTCGGACACCTTCTCCTACAATGAGCAGTTCTTC.

The chain is built from TRBV7-9 and TRBJ1-5, with TRBD1 identical over 7 bases. Germline V CDR1 and CDR2: SEHNR, FQNEAQ (reference sequence). Unmatched junction bases numbered 6, after V lost 5 bases and J lost 2 bases. This CDR3 is 15 amino acids long. This chain's CDR3 is CASSPGGQGNQPQHF. The CDR3 nucleotides read TGTGCCAGCAGCCCAGGTGGACAGGGCAATCAGCCCCAGCATTTT.

The chain uses TRBV11-2 and TRBJ2-7; 7 nucleotides agree with TRBD2. The trim removed 0 bases at V and 3 bases at J, leaving 2 bases unmatched. CDR3 length equals 14 residues. Germline loops: CDR1 SGHAT, CDR2 FQNNGV. CDR3 loop: CASSLDPSGYEQYF. CDR3 bases: TGTGCCAGCAGCTTAGATCCTAGCGGCTACGAGCAGTACTTC. The whole variable domain, filled in from reference TRBV11-2 and TRBJ2-7, reads EAGVAQSPRYKIIEKRQSVAFWCNPISGHATLYWYQQILGQGPKLLIQFQNNGVVDDSQLPKDRFSAERLKGVDSTLKIQPAKLEDSAVYLCASSLDPSGYEQYFGPGTRLTVT.

In DNA, the CDR3 is TGTGCCAGCAGCTCCCCGAGATACAATGAGCAGTTCTTC. Encoded protein: CASSSPRYNEQFF. The J gene is TRBJ2-1, the V gene TRBV7-9; D unresolved. The CDR3 runs 13 residues. Trimming removed 4 bases at V and 4 bases at J, with 8 bases between. Germline V lookup: CDR1 SEHNR, CDR2 FQNEAQ (reference sequence). The full variable domain, in which reference TRBV7-9 and TRBJ2-1 provide the parts outside the CDR3, is DTGVSQNPRHKITKRGQNVTFRCDPISEHNRLYWYRQTLGQGPEFLTYFQNEAQLEKSRLLSDRFSAERPKGSFSTLEIQRTEQGDSAMYLCASSSPRYNEQFFGPGTRLTVL.

The chain employs TRBV5-6 and TRBJ2-7, with D tentatively TRBD1 (6 bases). The ends were cut back, 3 bases at V and 2 bases at J, with 15 bases in the middle. The germline CDR1 and CDR2 sequences are SGHDT and YYEEEE. The CDR3 sequence is 15 residues long. The CDR3 region has the DNA TGTGCCAGCAGCTCCGGGACATTATCACCCTACGAGCAGTACTTC. This codes for CASSSGTLSPYEQYF.

This chain uses TRBV5-4 with TRBJ2-1; TRBD2 agrees at 8 bases. V lost 4 bases, J lost 1 base, and 1 base stayed unmatched. Germline V gene lookup returns CDR1 SGHNT and CDR2 YYREEE (reference sequence). This CDR3 is 14 amino acids long. The CDR3 DNA reads TGTGCCAGCAGCCGGGAGGGTTCCTACAATGAGCAGTTCTTC. Its protein is CASSREGSYNEQFF. Complete variable domain (other parts from reference TRBV5-4 and TRBJ2-1): ETGVTQSPTHLIKTRGQQVTLRCSSQSGHNTVSWYQQALGQGPQFIFQYYREEENGRGNFPPRFSGLQFPNYSSELNVNALELDDSALYLCASSREGSYNEQFFGPGTRLTVL.

The chain combines TRBV19 with TRBJ1-5, with D maybe TRBD1 (6 bases). CDR1 and CDR2 from the germline V gene are LNHDA and SQIVND (reference sequence). The V gene lost 7 bases and the J gene lost 1 base, with 14 bases spanning the gap. This CDR3 is built from 15 residues. The CDR3 loop reads CASISGAVSNQPQHF. CDR3 DNA: TGTGCCAGTATTTCAGGGGCGGTGAGCAATCAGCCCCAGCATTTT. Using reference TRBV19 and TRBJ1-5 for the parts outside the CDR3, the full variable domain is DGGITQSPKYLFRKEGQNVTLSCEQNLNHDAMYWYRQDPGQGLRLIYYSQIVNDFQKGDIAEGYSVSREKKESFPLTVTSAQKNPTAFYLCASISGAVSNQPQHFGDGTRLSIL.

The J gene is TRBJ2-7, the V gene TRBV3-1 (or the pseudogene TRBV3-2); weak D call: TRBD1 (6 bases). The V end was cut by 4 bases, the J end by 2 bases, with 21 bases between. This CDR3 has 17 amino acids. Germline loops: CDR1 LGHDT, CDR2 YNNKEL (reference sequence). The CDR3 coding sequence is TGTGCCAGCAGCCCCATCCCAGGGGCCTACTTAACCTACGAGCAGTACTTC. It specifies CASSPIPGAYLTYEQYF.

This clone was picked up many times. The chain's CDR3 is CATEDRVQETQYF. The CDR3 bases are TGTGCCACCGAGGACAGGGTCCAAGAGACCCAGTACTTC. The V call is TRBV19, the J call TRBJ2-5, with 8 bases lining up with TRBD1. CDR1 LNHDA and CDR2 SQIVND come from the germline V gene (reference sequence). The CDR3 spans 13 residues. Trimming took 10 bases from V and 1 from J; bases not matched to a gene: 5.

This chain uses TRBV9 with TRBJ2-3, with TRBD2 matching 10 bases. V shed 4 bases and J 7 bases; nucleotides not matched to a gene: 9. CDR1 is SGDLS, CDR2 YYNGEE, per germline. This CDR3 has 15 residues. The CDR3, as DNA: TGTGCCAGCAGCCCGGGGGGGACTAGCGTAAATACGCAGTATTTT. Translated, it gives CASSPGGTSVNTQYF. Looking up the rest from reference TRBV9 and TRBJ2-3 gives the full variable domain: DSGVTQTPKHLITATGQRVTLRCSPRSGDLSVYWYQQSLDQGLQFLIQYYNGEERAKGNILERFSAQQFPDLHSELNLSSLELGDSALYFCASSPGGTSVNTQYFGPGTRLTVL.

The chain has TRBV30 and TRBJ2-1; TRBD2 matches 12 bases. The CDR3 spans 20 residues. V trimming: 5 bases; J trimming: 9 bases; junction bases outside the gene matches: 26. Germline CDR1 and CDR2: GTSNPN and SVGIG (reference sequence). The chain's CDR3 is CAWWSVEGSGLAGRGPEQFF. Here the CDR3 DNA reads TGTGCCTGGTGGTCGGTGGAAGGGTCGGGACTAGCGGGCCGAGGTCCTGAGCAGTTCTTC.

V gene TRBV7-9 combines with J gene TRBJ2-2, with D possibly TRBD2 on 6 matching bases. The CDR3 runs to 18 residues. Trimming left V 7 bases short and J 1 base short, with 22 bases between. Looked up from germline, CDR1 is SEHNR and CDR2 is FQNEAQ (reference sequence). The CDR3 DNA reads as TGTGCCAGCACACCCAAGGGAGCGGGCAGCAAGAACACCGGGGAGCTGTTTTTT. Residues: CASTPKGAGSKNTGELFF.

CDR3 region: CASSLEADPSTDTQYF. For the CDR3, the DNA is TGTGCCAGCAGCTTAGAAGCGGACCCTAGCACAGATACGCAGTATTTT. The chain couples TRBV7-2 to TRBJ2-3; weak D call: TRBD2 (5 bases). V gave up 1 base and J gave up 0 bases, with 11 bases separating them. CDR1 and CDR2 (germline): SGHTA, FQGNSA. The CDR3 length is 16 residues. Full variable domain (outside the CDR3, taken from reference TRBV7-2 and TRBJ2-3): GAGVSQSPSNKVTEKGKDVELRCDPISGHTALYWYRQSLGQGLEFLIYFQGNSAPDKSGLPSDRFSAERTGGSVSTLTIQRTQQEDSAVYLCASSLEADPSTDTQYFGPGTRLTVL.

The chain combines TRBV3-1 (or the pseudogene TRBV3-2) with TRBJ1-2; no firm D call. The germline V and J ends were trimmed by 6 bases and 5 bases, with 10 bases remaining between them. The V gene's germline CDR1 is LGHDT and CDR2 YNNKEL (reference sequence). The CDR3 extends over 12 amino acids. CDR3 DNA sequence: TGTGCCAGCAGTCTTAACACGTATGGCTACACCTTC. This codes for CASSLNTYGYTF.

This chain connects TRBV5-4 to TRBJ2-3, with a weak D call TRBD1 (5 bases). This CDR3 is 15 amino acids long. Germline V gene sequence: CDR1 SGHNT, CDR2 YYREEE (reference sequence). V was shortened by 0 bases and J by 0 bases, with 8 bases between the two germline ends. The CDR3 coding sequence is TGTGCCAGCAGCTTGGCAGGGATTAGCACAGATACGCAGTATTTT. Amino acids: CASSLAGISTDTQYF.

J is TRBJ2-3 and V is TRBV5-1; 9 bases are a match to TRBD2. Germline CDR1 reads SGHRS; CDR2 reads YFSETQ. V shed 0 bases and J 7 bases; nucleotides not matched to a gene: 12. The CDR3 has 17 residues. The CDR3, as DNA: TGCGCCAGCAGCTTGGGCTCTAGCGGGGCTAGGGCGAATACGCAGTATTTT. This sequence encodes CASSLGSSGARANTQYF.

The rearrangement links TRBV28 to TRBJ1-2; D unresolved. CDR1 is MDHEN and CDR2 is SYDVKM in the germline V gene. This CDR3 contains 11 residues. V dropped 6 bases and J dropped 3 bases, with 5 bases sitting between them. The chain's CDR3 is CASRQDYGYTF. CDR3 in DNA: TGTGCCAGCAGGCAGGACTATGGCTACACCTTC.

About this clone itself: In the same sample, other DNA sequences code for this CDR3. The rearrangement joins TRBV7-9 to TRBJ2-7; maybe TRBD1 (5 bases). V was clipped by 1 base and J by 0 bases, with 7 bases between them. Germline loops: CDR1 SEHNR, CDR2 FQNEAQ (reference sequence). This CDR3 contains 14 residues. The CDR3 reads CASSLGQSSYEQYF. CDR3 in DNA: TGTGCCAGCAGCTTAGGACAGTCCTCCTACGAGCAGTACTTC.

The rearrangement uses TRBV9 and TRBJ2-3, with 13 bases that match TRBD2. V lost 4 bases, J lost 3 bases, and 8 bases stayed unmatched. The CDR3 sequence is 17 residues long. Germline loops: CDR1 SGDLS, CDR2 YYNGEE. The CDR3 here is CASSSPRTSGRTDTQYF. CDR3 nucleotides: TGTGCCAGCAGCTCGCCCCGGACTAGCGGGAGAACAGATACGCAGTATTTT.

Comments on this clone: The sample carries other DNA sequences with the same CDR3. The rearrangement joins TRBV19 to TRBJ1-2; 7 bases align to TRBD1. The CDR3 loop spans 14 amino acids. The V gene end was trimmed by 2 bases and the J gene end by 4 bases; junction bases not matched to a gene: 4. In germline, CDR1 is LNHDA, CDR2 SQIVND (reference sequence). The CDR3 is CASSIRDSLYGYTF. In DNA, the CDR3 is TGTGCCAGTAGTATACGGGACAGCCTCTATGGCTACACCTTC.

J is TRBJ2-3 and V is TRBV6-5, with D perhaps TRBD1 (6 bases). V was clipped by 5 bases and J by 6 bases, with 12 bases between them. In germline, CDR1 is MNHEY, CDR2 SVGAGI. The CDR3 loop spans 13 amino acids. CDR3 sequence (DNA): TGTGCCAGCAGTCGTGGACAGCCCGATACGCAGTATTTT. Translated: CASSRGQPDTQYF.

This clone was observed a few times. The chain combines TRBV30 with TRBJ1-1; weak D call: TRBD1 (5 bases). The germline CDR1 and CDR2 sequences are GTSNPN and SVGIG (reference sequence). The CDR3 totals 13 residues. The germline V and J ends were trimmed by 5 bases and 2 bases, with 12 bases remaining between them. For the CDR3, the DNA is TGTGCCTGGGCTGTACAGGCCAACACTGAAGCTTTCTTT. It translates to CAWAVQANTEAFF.

V is TRBV7-3 and J is TRBJ2-1, with 11 bases identical to TRBD2. The CDR3 totals 16 residues. The germline V gene has CDR1 SGHTA and CDR2 FQGTGA. V lost 4 bases and J lost 10; bases outside the gene matches: 12. The chain's CDR3 is CASSSTTSGRISEQFF. CDR3 DNA: TGTGCCAGCAGCTCAACCACTAGCGGGAGAATCAGCGAGCAGTTCTTC.

The chain links TRBV7-9 to TRBJ2-1, with a possible D match to TRBD1 (5 bases). This CDR3 is built from 13 residues. V gave up 3 bases and J gave up 3 bases, with 6 bases separating them. Germline V lookup: CDR1 SEHNR, CDR2 FQNEAQ (reference sequence). The CDR3 reads CASSFDSYNEQFF. The CDR3 DNA reads as TGTGCCAGCAGCTTCGACAGCTACAATGAGCAGTTCTTC.

The chain combines TRBV5-5 with TRBJ2-2; D ambiguous. The CDR3 is 14 residues long. Germline V CDR1 and CDR2: SGHKS, YYEKEE (reference sequence). V was pared by 4 bases and J by 1 base, with 8 bases between. The CDR3 reads CASSGGVNTGELFF. CDR3 in DNA: TGTGCCAGCAGCGGCGGAGTGAACACCGGGGAGCTGTTTTTT.

The V gene is TRBV7-2, the J gene TRBJ2-1; 9 bases map to TRBD2. Germline loops: CDR1 SGHTA, CDR2 FQGNSA. J was trimmed by 9 bases and V by 2 bases; bases with no gene match: 8. This CDR3 has 15 amino acids. CDR3 amino acids: CASSLLSSGNGEQFF. CDR3 nucleotides: TGTGCCAGCAGCTTACTGTCTAGCGGGAACGGTGAGCAGTTCTTC.